One sample yielded the 10 T cell receptor beta chains listed below, sequenced in a study of CD4 T cells in relation to SARS-CoV-2 and coronaviruses. Before the COVID-19 pandemic, during about 2011-2019, CD4+ T cells were taken from unexposed donors. Sequencing was performed with immunoSEQ multiplex PCR; in TCRdb, only in-frame clones are kept and a portion is missing. The top ten hold roughly 1.6% of the sample, which has 50,000 to 70,000 clones, over 80% seen once. The sample taken for sequencing was memory CD4+ T cells from PBMCs. The source of these receptors is a human donor in good health.

This rearrangement joins TRBV28 to TRBJ1-2, with D maybe TRBD1 (5 bases). The V and J ends lost 3 bases and 2 bases respectively, with 10 bases between them. Germline V CDR1 and CDR2: MDHEN, SYDVKM. The CDR3 runs 14 residues. The CDR3 reads CASSFGAFNYGYTF. DNA for the CDR3: TGTGCCAGCAGTTTTGGGGCTTTCAACTATGGCTACACCTTC.

This clone was recorded a few times. The chain carries TRBV21-1 and TRBJ2-1. TRBV21-1 is a pseudogene. This CDR3 is 16 amino acids long. The DNA for the CDR3 is TGTGCCAGCAGCAACCCCCCCATAGACGCCCACAATGAGCAGTTCTTC. Its protein is CASSNPPIDAHNEQFF.

This chain joins TRBV19 and TRBJ2-7; the match to TRBD1 covers 9 bases. This CDR3 contains 17 residues. The V gene end was trimmed by 6 bases and the J gene end by 0 bases; junction bases not matched to a gene: 12. Germline V lookup: CDR1 LNHDA, CDR2 SQIVND (reference sequence). CDR3 amino acids: CASSGRGQGRSSYEQYF. DNA for the CDR3: TGTGCCAGTAGCGGTCGAGGACAGGGGAGATCCTCCTACGAGCAGTACTTC.

This chain links TRBV18 with TRBJ2-7; 7 bases fit TRBD1. Losses at the gene ends were 2 bases for V and 6 bases for J; bases not matched to a gene: 4. The CDR3 totals 13 residues. CDR1 is KGHSH and CDR2 is LQKENI in the germline V gene. CDR3 in amino acids: CASSPDRDAEQYF. CDR3 coding DNA: TGTGCCAGCTCACCAGACAGGGATGCCGAGCAGTACTTC. The entire variable domain, with the rest obtained from reference TRBV18 and TRBJ2-7, is as follows: NAGVMQNPRHLVRRRGQEARLRCSPMKGHSHVYWYRQLPEEGLKFMVYLQKENIIDESGMPKERFSAEFPKEGPSILRIQQVVRGDSAAYFCASSPDRDAEQYFGPGTRLTVT.

V and J are TRBV18 and TRBJ2-7, with 7 bases aligning to TRBD1. CDR1 KGHSH and CDR2 LQKENI come from the germline V gene. The CDR3 runs 12 residues. Trimming at V came to 2 bases and at J to 8 bases, leaving 3 bases not matched to a gene. The CDR3 protein is CASSPIQGQQYF. CDR3 sequence (DNA): TGTGCCAGCTCACCAATACAGGGGCAGCAGTACTTC.

The chain uses TRBV28 and TRBJ1-4, with 7 bases fitting TRBD1. The CDR3 has 14 amino acids. Germline assignment: CDR1 MDHEN and CDR2 SYDVKM. The V and J ends lost 6 bases and 5 bases, in that order; junction bases with no gene match: 6. This CDR3 reads CASRMGQPNEKLFF. In nucleotides, the CDR3 is TGTGCCAGCAGGATGGGACAGCCCAATGAAAAACTGTTTTTT.

The V gene is TRBV7-3, the J gene TRBJ2-6; D gene unclear. The V gene lost 1 base and the J gene lost 4 bases, with 14 bases spanning the gap. CDR1 SGHTA and CDR2 FQGTGA come from the germline V gene. CDR3 length equals 17 residues. The CDR3 loop is CASSLSPPSTGANVLTF. For the CDR3, the DNA is TGTGCCAGCAGCTTAAGTCCCCCCTCGACAGGGGCCAACGTCCTGACTTTC.

This clone appeared a single time. This sequence joins TRBV7-6 and TRBJ2-7; 9 nucleotides match TRBD2. The CDR3 has 18 amino acids. Germline values: CDR1 SGHVS, CDR2 FNYEAQ. The V and J ends lost 5 bases and 3 bases, in that order; junction bases with no gene match: 17. CDR3 residues: CASSKLAGVPLTGYEQYF. Written as DNA, the CDR3 is TGTGCCAGCAGCAAATTAGCGGGAGTTCCGCTAACGGGCTACGAGCAGTACTTC. Full variable domain (missing parts from reference TRBV7-6 and TRBJ2-7): GAGVSQSPRYKVTKRGQDVALRCDPISGHVSLYWYRQALGQGPEFLTYFNYEAQQDKSGLPNDRFSAERPEGSISTLTIQRTEQRDSAMYRCASSKLAGVPLTGYEQYFGPGTRLTVT.

The rearrangement links TRBV3-1 (or the pseudogene TRBV3-2) to TRBJ2-1; 14 bases match TRBD2. The germline V gene has CDR1 LGHDT and CDR2 YNNKEL (reference sequence). CDR3 length equals 17 residues. V was pared by 0 bases and J by 14 bases, with 12 bases of the junction left unmatched. Written as DNA, the CDR3 is TGTGCCAGCAGCCAAGATGAGGGACTAGCGGGAGATGGGAGGGAGTTCTTC. Translating gives CASSQDEGLAGDGREFF.

This clone was recorded only once. This sequence joins TRBV6-5 and TRBJ1-5, with a tentative D call TRBD1 (5 bases). With 7 bases removed from V and 4 bases from J, the gap between germline ends came to 17 bases. Germline CDR1 reads MNHEY; CDR2 reads SVGAGI. CDR3 length equals 15 residues. CDR3 sequence reads: CASILGHGGNQPQHF. CDR3 nucleotide sequence: TGTGCCAGCATCCTCGGACATGGGGGGAATCAGCCCCAGCATTTT.